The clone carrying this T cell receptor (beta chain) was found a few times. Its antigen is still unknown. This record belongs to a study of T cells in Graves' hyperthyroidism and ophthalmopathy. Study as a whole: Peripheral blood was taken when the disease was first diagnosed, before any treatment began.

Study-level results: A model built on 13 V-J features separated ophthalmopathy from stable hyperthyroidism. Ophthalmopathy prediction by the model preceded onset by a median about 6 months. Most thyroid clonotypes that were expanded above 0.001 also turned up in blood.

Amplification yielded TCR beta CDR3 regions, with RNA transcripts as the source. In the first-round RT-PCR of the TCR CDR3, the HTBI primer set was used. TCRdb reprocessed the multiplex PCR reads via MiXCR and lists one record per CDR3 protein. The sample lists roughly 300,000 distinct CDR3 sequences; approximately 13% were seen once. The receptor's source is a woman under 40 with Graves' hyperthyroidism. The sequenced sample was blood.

DNA of the CDR3: TGCAGTGCTAGTCTCGGGGGAAAAAATGAGCAGTTCTTC. Protein: CSASLGGKNEQFF. J is TRBJ2-1 and V is TRBV20-1; TRBD2 might be the D (6 bases). Between the trimmed V and J ends, which lost 3 bases and 7 bases, there was a span of 13 bases. This CDR3 is 13 amino acids long. Germline CDR1 reads DFQATT; CDR2 reads SNEGSKA (reference sequence).